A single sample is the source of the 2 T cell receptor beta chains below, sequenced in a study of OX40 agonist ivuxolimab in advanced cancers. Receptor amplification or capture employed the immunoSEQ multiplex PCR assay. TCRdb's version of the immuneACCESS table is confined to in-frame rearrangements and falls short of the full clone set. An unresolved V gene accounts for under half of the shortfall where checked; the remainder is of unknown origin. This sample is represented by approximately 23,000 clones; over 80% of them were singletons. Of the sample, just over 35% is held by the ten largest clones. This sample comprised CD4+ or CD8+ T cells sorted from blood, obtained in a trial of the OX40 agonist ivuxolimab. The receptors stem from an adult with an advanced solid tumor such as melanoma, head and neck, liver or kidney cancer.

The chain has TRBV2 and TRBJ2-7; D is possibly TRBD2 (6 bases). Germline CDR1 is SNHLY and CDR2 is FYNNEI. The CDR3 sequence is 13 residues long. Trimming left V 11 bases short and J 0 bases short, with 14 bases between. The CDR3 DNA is TGTGCCTTCAGGGAGGAAAGCTCCTACGAGCAGTACTTC. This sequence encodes CAFREESSYEQYF.

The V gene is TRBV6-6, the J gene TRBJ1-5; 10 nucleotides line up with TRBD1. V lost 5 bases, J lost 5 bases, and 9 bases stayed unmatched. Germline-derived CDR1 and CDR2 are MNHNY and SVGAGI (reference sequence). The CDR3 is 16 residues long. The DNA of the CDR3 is TGTGCCAGCAGTCCACCGGGACAGGGGTACGATCAGCCCCAGCATTTT. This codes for CASSPPGQGYDQPQHF.